These 6 T cell receptor beta chains came from one sample sequenced in a study of blood T cell repertoires in COVID-19. The table came from immunoSEQ multiplex PCR; TCRdb's copy has only in-frame clones and leaves some out. The sample contains 90,000 to 140,000 clones, under 90% of which appear only once. The sequencing sample was made of peripheral blood. All receptors derive from an elderly man with acute or convalescent COVID-19.

The gene calls are TRBV7-2 and TRBJ1-1; D uncertain. Germline loops: CDR1 SGHTA, CDR2 FQGNSA. The CDR3 sequence is 14 residues long. The V gene lost 2 bases and the J gene lost 1 base, with 8 bases spanning the gap. The CDR3 region has the DNA TGTGCCAGCAGCTTAACTCGGGGGAACACTGAAGCTTTCTTT. Protein sequence: CASSLTRGNTEAFF. Using reference TRBV7-2 and TRBJ1-1 for the parts outside the CDR3, the full variable domain is GAGVSQSPSNKVTEKGKDVELRCDPISGHTALYWYRQSLGQGLEFLIYFQGNSAPDKSGLPSDRFSAERTGGSVSTLTIQRTQQEDSAVYLCASSLTRGNTEAFFGQGTRLTVV.

The chain is built from TRBV28 and TRBJ1-6, with a weak D call TRBD1 (6 bases). Trimming removed 6 bases from V and 6 bases from J, with 12 bases in between. CDR3 length equals 14 residues. CDR1 and CDR2 (germline): MDHEN, SYDVKM. In nucleotides, the CDR3 is TGTGCCAGCAGACCGGGACAAACTAATTCACCCCTCCACTTT. Protein sequence: CASRPGQTNSPLHF.

The chain couples TRBV6-5 to TRBJ2-5; 10 bases map to TRBD1. The germline gives CDR1 MNHEY, CDR2 SVGAGI. This CDR3 has 15 amino acids. Trimming took 6 bases from V and 2 from J; bases not matched to a gene: 6. The CDR3 here is CASRPDRGRQETQYF. For the CDR3, the DNA is TGTGCCAGCAGACCCGACAGGGGGCGTCAAGAGACCCAGTACTTC.

V and J are TRBV7-9 and TRBJ2-2; D perhaps matches TRBD2 (6 bases). CDR1 is SEHNR and CDR2 is FQNEAQ in the germline V gene (reference sequence). There are 16 residues in the CDR3. V lost 5 bases and J 4 bases, leaving 17 bases between the germline ends. The CDR3, as DNA: TGTGCCAGCAGCCCTCTTGGGGGGAGAGGCACCGGGGAGCTGTTTTTT. Protein product: CASSPLGGRGTGELFF. Full variable domain (outside the CDR3, taken from reference TRBV7-9 and TRBJ2-2): DTGVSQNPRHKITKRGQNVTFRCDPISEHNRLYWYRQTLGQGPEFLTYFQNEAQLEKSRLLSDRFSAERPKGSFSTLEIQRTEQGDSAMYLCASSPLGGRGTGELFFGEGSRLTVL.

This clone came up once. The chain carries TRBV7-6 and TRBJ1-2; no reliable D call. Trimming removed 1 base from V and 4 bases from J, with 10 bases in between. Germline V gene data show CDR1 as SGHVS and CDR2 as FNYEAQ. This CDR3 spans 14 amino acids. DNA for the CDR3: TGTGCCAGCAGCTTAGGAGCGGATGGCTATGGCTACACCTTC. Its protein is CASSLGADGYGYTF.

The chain joins TRBV9 to TRBJ2-5; a weak D match, TRBD2 (5 bases). The CDR3 totals 15 residues. The V gene lost 4 bases and the J gene lost 1 base, with 14 bases spanning the gap. The germline CDR1 and CDR2 sequences are SGDLS and YYNGEE. CDR3 DNA sequence: TGTGCCAGCAGCCCGTTTACCGGGATCCAAGAGACCCAGTACTTC. This gives the protein CASSPFTGIQETQYF.